What follows is one T cell receptor beta chain and its context. The antigen remains undetermined. The entry originates in a study of cytomegalovirus exposure and HLA in healthy donors. PCR amplification relied on 60 Vbeta primers (plus 13 Jbeta primers). Using immunoSEQ multiplex PCR, the repertoire was profiled, and TCRdb retains in-frame clones only, with some absent. The data show roughly 110,000 clones, 60% to 80% seen once. Whole-study findings and limits: As confirmed in vitro, a few CMV-associated chains were specific for CMV antigens. Cytomegalovirus association was listed for 164 TCR beta chains. Presence/absence analyses assumed roughly uniform sequencing depth across donors.

Germline lookup yields CDR1 MDHEN and CDR2 SYDVKM. V shed 4 bases and J shed 5 bases, with 18 bases lying between them. This CDR3 is built from 17 residues. This receptor was identified in a man aged 18 to 29 in good health and CMV-seropositive. The sequencing sample was made of PBMCs. The chain is built from TRBV28 and TRBJ1-6; D is perhaps TRBD1 (5 bases). Here the CDR3 reads CASSSPLGHSDNSPLHF. The DNA of the CDR3 is TGTGCCAGCAGTTCACCTCTAGGACACAGTGATAATTCACCCCTCCACTTT. Together with reference TRBV28 and TRBJ1-6, the CDR3 gives the full variable domain: DVKVTQSSRYLVKRTGEKVFLECVQDMDHENMFWYRQDPGLGLRLIYFSYDVKMKEKGDIPEGYSVSREKKERFSLILESASTNQTSMYLCASSSPLGHSDNSPLHFGNGTRLTVT.